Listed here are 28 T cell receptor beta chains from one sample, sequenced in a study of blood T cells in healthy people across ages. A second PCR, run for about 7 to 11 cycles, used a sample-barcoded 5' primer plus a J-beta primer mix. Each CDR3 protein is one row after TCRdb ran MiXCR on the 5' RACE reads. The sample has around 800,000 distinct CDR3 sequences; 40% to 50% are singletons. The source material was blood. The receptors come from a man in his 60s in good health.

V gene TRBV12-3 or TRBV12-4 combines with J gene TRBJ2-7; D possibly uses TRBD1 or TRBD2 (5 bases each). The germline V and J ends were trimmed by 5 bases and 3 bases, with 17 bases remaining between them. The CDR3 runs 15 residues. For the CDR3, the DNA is TGTGCCAGCAGTCGGGACGGCTCGGGGCACTACGAGCAGTACTTC. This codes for CASSRDGSGHYEQYF.

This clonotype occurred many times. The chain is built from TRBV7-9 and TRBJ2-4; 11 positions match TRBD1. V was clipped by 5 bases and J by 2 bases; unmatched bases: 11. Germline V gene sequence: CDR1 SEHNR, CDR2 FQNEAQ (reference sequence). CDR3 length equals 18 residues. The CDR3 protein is CASSPRTGGFPTKNIQYF. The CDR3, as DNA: TGTGCCAGCAGCCCCCGGACAGGGGGCTTTCCGACCAAAAACATTCAGTACTTC.

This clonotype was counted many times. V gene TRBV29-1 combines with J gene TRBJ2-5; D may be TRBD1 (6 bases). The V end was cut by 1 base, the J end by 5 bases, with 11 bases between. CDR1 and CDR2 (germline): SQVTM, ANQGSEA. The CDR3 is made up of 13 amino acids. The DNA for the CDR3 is TGCAGCGTTGAAGGAAGGCAGGGGGAGACCCAGTACTTC. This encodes CSVEGRQGETQYF.

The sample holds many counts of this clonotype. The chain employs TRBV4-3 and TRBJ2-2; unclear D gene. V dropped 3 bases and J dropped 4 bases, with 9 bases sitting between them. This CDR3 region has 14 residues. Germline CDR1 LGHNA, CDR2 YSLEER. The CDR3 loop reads CASSQVLGTGELFF. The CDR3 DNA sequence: TGCGCCAGCAGCCAGGTACTGGGCACCGGGGAGCTGTTTTTT.

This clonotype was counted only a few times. The CDR3 nucleotides read TGTGCCAGCAGTTCAGGAGACGCTAACTATGGCTACACCTTC. Translated: CASSSGDANYGYTF. The chain is built from TRBV12-3 or TRBV12-4 and TRBJ1-2, with D uncertain. V was clipped by 4 bases and J by 0 bases, with 9 bases between them. This CDR3 has 14 residues.

The CDR3 region is CSASQGAPGEQYF. The DNA for the CDR3 is TGCAGTGCTAGTCAGGGGGCCCCGGGCGAGCAGTACTTC. V gene TRBV20-1 combines with J gene TRBJ2-7; 8 nucleotides match TRBD1. In germline, CDR1 is DFQATT, CDR2 SNEGSKA (reference sequence). V was clipped by 3 bases and J by 6 bases; unmatched bases: 7. The CDR3 runs 13 residues.

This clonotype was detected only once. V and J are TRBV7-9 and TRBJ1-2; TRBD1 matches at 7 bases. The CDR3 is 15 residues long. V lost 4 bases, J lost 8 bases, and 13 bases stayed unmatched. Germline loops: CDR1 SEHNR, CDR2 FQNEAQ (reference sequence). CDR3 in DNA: TGTGCCAGCAGCTCCTGGACAGGAAACGTCAGGGGCTACACCTTC. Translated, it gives CASSSWTGNVRGYTF.

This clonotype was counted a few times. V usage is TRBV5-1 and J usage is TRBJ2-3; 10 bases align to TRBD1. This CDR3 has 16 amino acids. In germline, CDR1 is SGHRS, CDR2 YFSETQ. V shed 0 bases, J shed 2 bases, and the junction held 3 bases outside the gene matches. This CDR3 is CASSLGGTGATDTQYF. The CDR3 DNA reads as TGCGCCAGCAGCTTGGGAGGGACAGGGGCCACAGATACGCAGTATTTT.

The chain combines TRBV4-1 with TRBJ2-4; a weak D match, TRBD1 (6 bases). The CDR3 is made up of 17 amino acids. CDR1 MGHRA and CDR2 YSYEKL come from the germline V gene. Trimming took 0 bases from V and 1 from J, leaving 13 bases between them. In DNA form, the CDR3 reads TGCGCCAGCAGCCAAGATGGGACAATCGCGGCCAAAAACATTCAGTACTTC. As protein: CASSQDGTIAAKNIQYF.

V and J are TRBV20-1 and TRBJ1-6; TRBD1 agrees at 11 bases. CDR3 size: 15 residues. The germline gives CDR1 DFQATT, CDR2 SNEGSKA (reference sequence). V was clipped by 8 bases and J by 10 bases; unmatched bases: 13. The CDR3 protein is CSRYSDRGQESPLHF. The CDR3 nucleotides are TGCAGTAGATACTCGGACAGGGGGCAGGAGTCACCCCTCCACTTT.

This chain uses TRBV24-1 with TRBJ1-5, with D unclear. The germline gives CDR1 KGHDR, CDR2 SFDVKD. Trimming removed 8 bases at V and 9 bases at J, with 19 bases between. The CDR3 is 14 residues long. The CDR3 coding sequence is TGTGCCACCACAGAACACACCGGGAGATGGCCCCAGCATTTT. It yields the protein CATTEHTGRWPQHF.

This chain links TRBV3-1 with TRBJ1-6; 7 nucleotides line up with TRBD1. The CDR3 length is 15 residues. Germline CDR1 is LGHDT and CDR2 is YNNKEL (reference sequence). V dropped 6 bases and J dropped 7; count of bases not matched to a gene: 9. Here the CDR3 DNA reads TGTGCCAGCAGGCCAAACAGGGGAATCAATTCACCCCTCCACTTT. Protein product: CASRPNRGINSPLHF. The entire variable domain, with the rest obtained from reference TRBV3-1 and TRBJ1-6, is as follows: DTAVSQTPKYLVTQMGNDKSIKCEQNLGHDTMYWYKQDSKKFLKIMFSYNNKELIINETVPNRFSPKSPDKAHLNLHINSLELGDSAVYFCASRPNRGINSPLHFGNGTRLTVT.

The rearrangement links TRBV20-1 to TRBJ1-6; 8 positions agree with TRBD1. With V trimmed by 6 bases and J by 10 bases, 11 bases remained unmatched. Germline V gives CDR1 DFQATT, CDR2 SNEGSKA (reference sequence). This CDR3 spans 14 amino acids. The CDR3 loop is CSAQSSQGGSPLHF. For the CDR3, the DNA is TGCAGTGCCCAGAGCTCACAGGGGGGCTCACCCCTCCACTTT.

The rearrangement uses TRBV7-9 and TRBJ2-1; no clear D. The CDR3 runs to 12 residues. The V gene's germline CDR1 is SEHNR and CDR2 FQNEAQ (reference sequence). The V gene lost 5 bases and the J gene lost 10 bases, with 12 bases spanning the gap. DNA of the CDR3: TGTGCCAGCAGCATAGGCGGTGGGGAGCAGTTCTTC. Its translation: CASSIGGGEQFF.

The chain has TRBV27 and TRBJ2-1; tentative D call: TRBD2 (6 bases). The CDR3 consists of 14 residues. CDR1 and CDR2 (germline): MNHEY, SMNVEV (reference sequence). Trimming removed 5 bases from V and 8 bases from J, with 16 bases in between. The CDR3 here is CASSVPSSAYEQFF. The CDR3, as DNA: TGTGCCAGCAGTGTCCCCTCTAGCGCCTATGAGCAGTTCTTC.

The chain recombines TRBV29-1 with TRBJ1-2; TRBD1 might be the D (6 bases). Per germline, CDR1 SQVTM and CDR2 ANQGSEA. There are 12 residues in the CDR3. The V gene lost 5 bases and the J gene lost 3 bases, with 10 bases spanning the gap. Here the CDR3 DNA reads TGCAGCGTTAACAGGGATGACTATGGCTACACCTTC. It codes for CSVNRDDYGYTF.

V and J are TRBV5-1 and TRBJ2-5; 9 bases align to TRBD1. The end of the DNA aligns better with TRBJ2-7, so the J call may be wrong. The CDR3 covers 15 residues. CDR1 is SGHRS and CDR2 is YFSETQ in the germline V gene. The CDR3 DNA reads TGCGCCAGCAGCTCGGGACAGGGCTCACCCTACGAGCAGTACTTC. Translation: CASSSGQGSPYEQYF.

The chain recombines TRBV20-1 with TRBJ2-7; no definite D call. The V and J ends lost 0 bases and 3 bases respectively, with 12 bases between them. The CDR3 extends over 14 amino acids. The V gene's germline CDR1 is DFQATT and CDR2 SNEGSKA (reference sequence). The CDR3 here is CSARDLQALYEQYF. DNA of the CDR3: TGCAGTGCTAGAGATCTCCAGGCGCTCTACGAGCAGTACTTC.

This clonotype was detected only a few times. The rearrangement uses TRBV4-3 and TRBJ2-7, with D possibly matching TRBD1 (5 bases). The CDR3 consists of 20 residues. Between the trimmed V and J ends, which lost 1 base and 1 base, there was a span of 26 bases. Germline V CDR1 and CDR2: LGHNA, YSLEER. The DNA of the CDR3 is TGCGCCAGCAGCCAAGCCCTAGGCGCAGGGCACTCCCTACCATCCTACGAGCAGTACTTC. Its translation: CASSQALGAGHSLPSYEQYF.

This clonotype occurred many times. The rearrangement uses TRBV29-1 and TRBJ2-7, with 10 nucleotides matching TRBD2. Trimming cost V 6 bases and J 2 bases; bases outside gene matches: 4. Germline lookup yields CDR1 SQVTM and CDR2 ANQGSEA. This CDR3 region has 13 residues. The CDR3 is CSVGTSEAYEQYF. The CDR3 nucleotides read TGCAGCGTGGGGACTAGCGAAGCCTACGAGCAGTACTTC.

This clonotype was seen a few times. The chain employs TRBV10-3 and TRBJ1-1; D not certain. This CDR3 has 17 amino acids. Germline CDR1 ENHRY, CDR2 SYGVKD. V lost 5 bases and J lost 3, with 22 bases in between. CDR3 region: CAISPYQELDGDTEAFF. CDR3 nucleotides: TGTGCCATCAGTCCTTACCAGGAGCTGGACGGAGACACTGAAGCTTTCTTT.

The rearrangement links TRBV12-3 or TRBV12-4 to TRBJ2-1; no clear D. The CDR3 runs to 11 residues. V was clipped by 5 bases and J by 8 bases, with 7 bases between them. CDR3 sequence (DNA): TGTGCCAGCAGTATAGGCTATGAGCAGTTCTTC. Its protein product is CASSIGYEQFF.

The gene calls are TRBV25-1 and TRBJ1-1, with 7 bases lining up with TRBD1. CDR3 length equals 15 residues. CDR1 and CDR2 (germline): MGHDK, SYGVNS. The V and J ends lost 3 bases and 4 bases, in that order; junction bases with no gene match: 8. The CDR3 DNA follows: TGTGCCAGCAGTGATCCTCAGGGGGTGGGCACTGAAGCTTTCTTT. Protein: CASSDPQGVGTEAFF. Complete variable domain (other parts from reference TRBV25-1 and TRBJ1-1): EADIYQTPRYLVIGTGKKITLECSQTMGHDKMYWYQQDPGMELHLIHYSYGVNSTEKGDLSSESTVSRIRTEHFPLTLESARPSHTSQYLCASSDPQGVGTEAFFGQGTRLTVV.

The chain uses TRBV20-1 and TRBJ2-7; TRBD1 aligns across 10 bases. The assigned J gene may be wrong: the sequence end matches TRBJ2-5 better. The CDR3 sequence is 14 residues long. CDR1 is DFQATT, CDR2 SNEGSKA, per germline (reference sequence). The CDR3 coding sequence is TGCAGTGCTGACAGGGGGCGCAGACAAGAGACCCAGTACTTC. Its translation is CSADRGRRQETQYF.

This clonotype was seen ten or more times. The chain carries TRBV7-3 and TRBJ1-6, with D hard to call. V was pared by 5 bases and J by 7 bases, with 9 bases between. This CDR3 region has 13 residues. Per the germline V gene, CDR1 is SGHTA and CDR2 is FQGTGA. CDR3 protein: CASSLGQNSPLHF. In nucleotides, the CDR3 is TGTGCCAGCAGCCTGGGTCAAAATTCACCCCTCCACTTT.

CDR3 nucleotide sequence: TGTGCCAGCATCTACGCGGGGACAGGAGATGGCTACACCTTC. It encodes CASIYAGTGDGYTF. The V gene is TRBV12-3 or TRBV12-4, the J gene TRBJ1-2, with 8 bases lining up with TRBD1. The CDR3 spans 14 residues. J lost 6 bases, V lost 7 bases, and 10 bases had no gene match.

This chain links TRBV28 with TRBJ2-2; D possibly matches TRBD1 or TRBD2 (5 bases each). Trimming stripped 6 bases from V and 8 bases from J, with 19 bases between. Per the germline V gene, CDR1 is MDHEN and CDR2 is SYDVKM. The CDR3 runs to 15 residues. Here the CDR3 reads CASSTRGPAKGELFF. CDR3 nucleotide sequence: TGTGCCAGCAGCACTAGGGGTCCCGCCAAGGGGGAGCTGTTTTTT.

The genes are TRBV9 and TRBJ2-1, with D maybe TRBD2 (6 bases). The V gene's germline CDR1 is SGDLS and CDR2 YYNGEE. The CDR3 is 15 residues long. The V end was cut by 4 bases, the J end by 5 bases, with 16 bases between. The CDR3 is CASSPRRGRDNEQFF. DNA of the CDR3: TGTGCCAGCAGCCCCAGGAGGGGCAGAGACAATGAGCAGTTCTTC.